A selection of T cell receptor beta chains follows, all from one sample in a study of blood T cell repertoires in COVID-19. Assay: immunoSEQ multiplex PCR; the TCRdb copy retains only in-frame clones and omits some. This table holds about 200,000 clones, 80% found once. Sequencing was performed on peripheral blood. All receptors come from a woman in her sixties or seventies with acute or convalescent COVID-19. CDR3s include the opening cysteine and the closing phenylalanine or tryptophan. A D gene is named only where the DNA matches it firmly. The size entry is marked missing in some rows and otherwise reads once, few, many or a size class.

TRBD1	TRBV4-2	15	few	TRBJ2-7	TGTGCCAGCAGCTTTGAACAGGGGATAGACTACGAGCAGTACTTC	CASSFEQGIDYEQYF
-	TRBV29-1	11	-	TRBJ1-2	TGCAGCACGGACGGTAACTATGGCTACACCTTC	CSTDGNYGYTF
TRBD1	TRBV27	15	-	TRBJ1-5	TGTGCCAGCAGTTTATGGGGGACAGGGGAGCAGCCCCAGCATTTT	CASSLWGTGEQPQHF
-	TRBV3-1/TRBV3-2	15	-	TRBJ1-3	TGTGCCAGCAGCCAAGGTTGGGGGCTGGGAAACACCATATATTTT	CASSQGWGLGNTIYF
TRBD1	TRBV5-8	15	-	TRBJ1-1	TGTGCCAGCAGCTTGGCCGACAGGGGGAGGACTGAAGCTTTCTTT	CASSLADRGRTEAFF
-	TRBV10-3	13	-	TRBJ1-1	TGTGCCATCACCTCCAGGGAGAACACTGAAGCTTTCTTT	CAITSRENTEAFF
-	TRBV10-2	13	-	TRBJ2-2	TGCGCCAGCCTCCTGGGGGGAGGCGGGGAGCTGTTTTTT	CASLLGGGGELFF
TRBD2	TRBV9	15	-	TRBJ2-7	TGTGCCAGCAGCGTAGGGACTAGCTTAACCGGCGAGCAGTACTTC	CASSVGTSLTGEQYF
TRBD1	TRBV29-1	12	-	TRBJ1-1	TGCAGCGTAGGACAGGGTGGCACTGAAGCTTTCTTT	CSVGQGGTEAFF
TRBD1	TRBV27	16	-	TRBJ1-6	TGTGCCAGCAGACCCGGGACAGGGCTGACAAATTCACCCCTCCACTTT	CASRPGTGLTNSPLHF
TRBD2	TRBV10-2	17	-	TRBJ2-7	TGCGCCAGCAGTGAGGGACTAGCGGGAGGAGGCTCCTACGAGCAGTACTTC	CASSEGLAGGGSYEQYF
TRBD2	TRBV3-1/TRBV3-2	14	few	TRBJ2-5	TGTGCCAGCGGGCCTACGGGGGGAAAGGGGACCCAGTACTTC	CASGPTGGKGTQYF
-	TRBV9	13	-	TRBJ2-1	TGTGCCAGCAGCGTCGGCTCGGGCAATGAGCAGTTCTTC	CASSVGSGNEQFF
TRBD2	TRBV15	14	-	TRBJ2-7	TGTGCCACCAGCTTCCCCCTAGGGAGGGACGAGCAGTACTTC	CATSFPLGRDEQYF
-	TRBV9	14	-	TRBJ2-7	TGTGCCAGCAGCGCCATAACAGGGTCGGGCGAGCAGTACTTC	CASSAITGSGEQYF
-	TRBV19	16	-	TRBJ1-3	TGTGCCAGTAGTACCATCACTCAGGGATCCGGAAACACCATATATTTT	CASSTITQGSGNTIYF
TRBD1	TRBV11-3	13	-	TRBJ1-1	TGTGCCAGCAGCTTAGGAGGGGACAGTGAAGCTTTCTTT	CASSLGGDSEAFF
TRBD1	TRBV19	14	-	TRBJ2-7	TGTGCCAGTAGTATGACAGGGTACCCCTACGAGCAGTACTTC	CASSMTGYPYEQYF
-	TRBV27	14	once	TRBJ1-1	TGTGCCAGCAGCCCAGCGGGCGGTAGGACTGAAGCTTTCTTT	CASSPAGGRTEAFF
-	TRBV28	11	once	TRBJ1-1	TGTGCCAGCAGTTTTCGGACTGAAGCTTTCTTT	CASSFRTEAFF
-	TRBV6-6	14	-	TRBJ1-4	TGTGCCAGCAACTTCCAGGGAACTAATGAAAAACTGTTTTTT	CASNFQGTNEKLFF
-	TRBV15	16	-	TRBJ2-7	TGTGCCACCAGCAGAGATAGTAGGGACTGGGGCTACGAGCAGTACTTC	CATSRDSRDWGYEQYF
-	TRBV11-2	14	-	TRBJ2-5	TGTGCCAGCAGCTTAGTTAGGCAGGGTGGGACCCAGTACTTC	CASSLVRQGGTQYF
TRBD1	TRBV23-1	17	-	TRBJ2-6	TGCGCCAGCAGTCAGGGCAGGGGGAATAAGGGGGCCAACGTCCTGACTTTC	CASSQGRGNKGANVLTF
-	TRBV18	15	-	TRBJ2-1	TGTGCCAGCTCACCACAGACAGACTCATACAATGAGCAGTTCTTC	CASSPQTDSYNEQFF
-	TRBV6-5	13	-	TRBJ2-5	TGTGCCAGCAGGGCGGACACTCAAGAGACCCAGTACTTC	CASRADTQETQYF
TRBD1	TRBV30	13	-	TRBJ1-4	TGTGCCTGGGAGGGACAGAGTAATGAAAAACTGTTTTTT	CAWEGQSNEKLFF